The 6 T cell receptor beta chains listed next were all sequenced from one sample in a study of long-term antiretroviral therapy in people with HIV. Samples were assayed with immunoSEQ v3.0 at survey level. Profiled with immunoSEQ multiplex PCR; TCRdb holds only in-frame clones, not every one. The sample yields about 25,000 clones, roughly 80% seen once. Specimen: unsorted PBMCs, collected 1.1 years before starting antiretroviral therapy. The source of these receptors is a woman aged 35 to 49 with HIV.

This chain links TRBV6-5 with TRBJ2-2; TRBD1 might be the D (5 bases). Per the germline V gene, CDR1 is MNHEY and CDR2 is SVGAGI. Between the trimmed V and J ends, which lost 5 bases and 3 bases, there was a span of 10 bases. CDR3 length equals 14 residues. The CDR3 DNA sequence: TGTGCCAGCAGTAGGGGCCTCCACACCGGGGAGCTGTTTTTT. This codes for CASSRGLHTGELFF.

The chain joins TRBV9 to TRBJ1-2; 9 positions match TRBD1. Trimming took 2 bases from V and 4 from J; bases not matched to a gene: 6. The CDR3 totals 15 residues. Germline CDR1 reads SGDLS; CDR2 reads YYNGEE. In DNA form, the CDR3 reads TGTGCCAGCAGCGTCACGACAGGGGGGCCCTATGGCTACACCTTC. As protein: CASSVTTGGPYGYTF. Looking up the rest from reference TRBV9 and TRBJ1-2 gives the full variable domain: DSGVTQTPKHLITATGQRVTLRCSPRSGDLSVYWYQQSLDQGLQFLIQYYNGEERAKGNILERFSAQQFPDLHSELNLSSLELGDSALYFCASSVTTGGPYGYTFGSGTRLTVV.

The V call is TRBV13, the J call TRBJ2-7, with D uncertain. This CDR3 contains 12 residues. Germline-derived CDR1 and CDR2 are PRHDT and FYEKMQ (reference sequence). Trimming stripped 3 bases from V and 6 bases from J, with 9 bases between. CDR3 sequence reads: CASSLETGEQYF. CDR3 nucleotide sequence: TGTGCCAGCAGCTTGGAGACGGGCGAGCAGTACTTC. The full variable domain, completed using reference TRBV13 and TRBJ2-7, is AAGVIQSPRHLIKEKRETATLKCYPIPRHDTVYWYQQGPGQDPQFLISFYEKMQSDKGSIPDRFSAQQFSDYHSELNMSSLELGDSALYFCASSLETGEQYFGPGTRLTVT.

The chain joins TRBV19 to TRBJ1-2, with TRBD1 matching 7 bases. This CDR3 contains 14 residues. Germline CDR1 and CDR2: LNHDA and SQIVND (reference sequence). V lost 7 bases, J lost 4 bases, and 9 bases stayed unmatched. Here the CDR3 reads CASTWDSTAYGYTF. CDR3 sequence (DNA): TGTGCCAGTACCTGGGACAGTACCGCCTATGGCTACACCTTC.

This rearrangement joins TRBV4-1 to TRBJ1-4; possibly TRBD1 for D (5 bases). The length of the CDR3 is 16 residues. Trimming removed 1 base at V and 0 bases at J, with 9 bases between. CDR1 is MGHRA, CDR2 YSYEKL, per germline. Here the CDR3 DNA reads TGCGCCAGCAGCCAAGCGGAACAGGCAACTAATGAAAAACTGTTTTTT. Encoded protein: CASSQAEQATNEKLFF.

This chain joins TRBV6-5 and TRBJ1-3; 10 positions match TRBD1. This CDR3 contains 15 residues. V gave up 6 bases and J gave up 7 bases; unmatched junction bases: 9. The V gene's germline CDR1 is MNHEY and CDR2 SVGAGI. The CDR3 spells CASSPGQGIFNTIYF. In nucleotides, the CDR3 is TGTGCCAGCAGCCCGGGACAGGGGATTTTCAACACCATATATTTT.